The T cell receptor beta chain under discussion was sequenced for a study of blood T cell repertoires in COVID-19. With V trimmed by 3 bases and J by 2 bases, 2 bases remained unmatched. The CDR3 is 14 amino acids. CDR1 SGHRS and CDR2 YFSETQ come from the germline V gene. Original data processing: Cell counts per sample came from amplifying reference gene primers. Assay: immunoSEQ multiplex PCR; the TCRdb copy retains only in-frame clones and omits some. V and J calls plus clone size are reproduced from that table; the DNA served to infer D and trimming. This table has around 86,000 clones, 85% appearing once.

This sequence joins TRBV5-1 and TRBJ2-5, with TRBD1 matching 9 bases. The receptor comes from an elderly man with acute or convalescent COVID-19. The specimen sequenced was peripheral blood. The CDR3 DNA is TGCGCCAGCAGCTCGACAGGGGGGCAAGAGACCCAGTACTTC. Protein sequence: CASSSTGGQETQYF.